A single sample is the source of the 16 T cell receptor beta chains below, sequenced in a study of neurological immune-mediated disorders. TCRdb itself ran the 5' RACE reads through MiXCR, one entry per CDR3 protein. The data hold some 60,000 distinct CDR3 sequences, with around 3.8% observed a single time. The specimen sequenced was PBMCs. These receptors were obtained from a woman in her fifties or sixties with multiple sclerosis.

This clonotype was observed a handful of times. The chain combines TRBV19 with TRBJ1-5; D is perhaps TRBD1 (5 bases). Germline V gives CDR1 LNHDA, CDR2 SQIVND (reference sequence). V was trimmed by 7 bases and J by 4 bases, leaving 11 bases between them. This CDR3 spans 13 amino acids. The CDR3 protein is CASTRTQNQPQHF. CDR3 coding DNA: TGTGCCAGTACCCGGACACAAAATCAGCCCCAGCATTTT.

As to this clonotype: It may be a read error: a sequence one base away is much more abundant. The rearrangement joins TRBV7-8 to TRBJ2-7; tentative D call: TRBD1 (6 bases). This CDR3 comprises 15 residues. V shed 0 bases and J shed 2 bases, with 11 bases lying between them. Germline-derived CDR1 and CDR2 are SGHVS and FQNEAQ. This CDR3 reads CASSLAGQVPYEQYF. For the CDR3, the DNA is TGTGCCAGCAGCTTAGCGGGACAAGTCCCCTACGAGCAGTACTTC.

This clonotype was counted ten times or more. The V gene is TRBV20-1, the J gene TRBJ1-1; D is ambiguous. CDR3 length: 17 amino acids. Germline V lookup: CDR1 DFQATT, CDR2 SNEGSKA (reference sequence). V gave up 6 bases and J gave up 1 base, with 24 bases separating them. In nucleotides, the CDR3 is TGCAGTGCCAAAAACCCGAACTCCCGGTCCTGGAACACTGAAGCTTTCTTT. Translation: CSAKNPNSRSWNTEAFF.

This clonotype was seen ten or more times. DNA of the CDR3: TGTGCCAGCAGCTTAGTCTGGCGGGGAGCCACTGAGCAGTTCTTC. It translates to CASSLVWRGATEQFF. This chain connects TRBV11-3 to TRBJ2-1; possibly TRBD2 for D (6 bases). The V gene lost 1 base and the J gene lost 9 bases, with 16 bases spanning the gap. This CDR3 comprises 15 residues. CDR1 and CDR2 from the germline V gene are SGHNT and YENEEA.

This clonotype has at least ten counts. The rearrangement links TRBV10-3 to TRBJ2-7; TRBD1 agrees at 7 bases. Germline-derived CDR1 and CDR2 are ENHRY and SYGVKD. This CDR3 is built from 15 residues. The ends lost 10 bases at V and 2 bases at J; junction bases unmatched: 14. CDR3: CATEEGATATYEQYF. The CDR3 region has the DNA TGTGCCACCGAAGAGGGGGCAACCGCGACCTACGAGCAGTACTTC.

In this sample, this clonotype turned up many times. An end of the junction differs from the germline gene, which may be a read error. The V call is TRBV20-1, the J call TRBJ1-6, with TRBD1 matching 9 bases. The length of the CDR3 is 13 residues. Germline CDR1 DFQATT, CDR2 SNEGSKA (reference sequence). The CDR3 loop is CSARGQGASPLNF. Here the CDR3 DNA reads TGCAGTGCTAGGGGACAGGGTGCTTCACCCCTCAACTTT.

This clonotype came up many times. The chain joins TRBV20-1 to TRBJ1-1; 8 nucleotides match TRBD1. After removal of 7 bases from V and 5 bases from J, the junction contained 3 bases not matched to a gene. CDR1 is DFQATT, CDR2 SNEGSKA, per germline (reference sequence). The CDR3 loop spans 11 amino acids. In DNA, the CDR3 is TGCAGTGGAGACAGGGGAACTGAAGCTTTCTTT. Residues: CSGDRGTEAFF.

This clonotype appeared many times. V usage is TRBV11-1 and J usage is TRBJ2-6; D ambiguous. The CDR3 is made up of 15 amino acids. Trimming left V 5 bases short and J 0 bases short, with 8 bases between. Germline values: CDR1 SGHAT, CDR2 FQDESV (reference sequence). This chain's CDR3 is CASSTGVSGANVLTF. The CDR3 DNA follows: TGTGCCAGCAGCACCGGAGTCTCTGGGGCCAACGTCCTGACTTTC. The variable domain in full, with the rest retrieved from reference TRBV11-1 and TRBJ2-6, is EAEVAQSPRYKITEKSQAVAFWCDPISGHATLYWYRQILGQGPELLVQFQDESVVDDSQLPKDRFSAERLKGVDSTLKIQPAELGDSAMYLCASSTGVSGANVLTFGAGSRLTVL.

This clonotype was counted ten times or more. This chain links TRBV5-6 with TRBJ2-1; D remains unclear. The CDR3 covers 12 residues. In germline, CDR1 is SGHDT, CDR2 YYEEEE. V was trimmed by 4 bases and J by 10 bases, leaving 12 bases between them. This chain's CDR3 is CASSRSAQEQFF. The DNA of the CDR3 is TGTGCCAGCAGCCGATCGGCCCAAGAGCAGTTCTTC.

This clonotype has ten or more counts. This chain links TRBV12-5 with TRBJ1-1; 9 bases agree with TRBD1. The CDR3 is 15 residues long. The ends lost 2 bases at V and 5 bases at J; junction bases unmatched: 6. Germline values: CDR1 LGHNT, CDR2 FRNRAP. This CDR3 is CASGLPGTGLTEAFF. The CDR3 region has the DNA TGTGCTAGTGGTTTGCCCGGGACAGGGTTGACTGAAGCTTTCTTT.

V is TRBV5-6 and J is TRBJ2-7; 10 bases are a match to TRBD1. After removal of 2 bases from V and 4 bases from J, the junction contained 12 bases not matched to a gene. CDR1 and CDR2 (germline): SGHDT, YYEEEE. CDR3 length equals 17 residues. The CDR3 sequence: CASSLIGFGTGDYEQYF. CDR3 sequence (DNA): TGTGCCAGCAGCTTAATTGGGTTCGGGACAGGGGATTACGAGCAGTACTTC.

This clonotype came up many times. The rearrangement links TRBV5-1 to TRBJ2-3; no clear D. The V gene lost 2 bases and the J gene lost 0 bases, with 4 bases spanning the gap. The CDR3 spans 13 residues. CDR1 is SGHRS, CDR2 YFSETQ, per germline. The chain's CDR3 is CASSLQSTDTQYF. The CDR3 coding sequence is TGCGCCAGCAGCTTACAGAGCACAGATACGCAGTATTTT.

This clonotype appeared many times. The chain joins TRBV4-3 to TRBJ2-7, with 7 positions matching TRBD1. Unmatched junction bases numbered 3, after V lost 3 bases and J lost 4 bases. CDR3 length: 13 residues. The germline V gene encodes CDR1 LGHNA and CDR2 YSLEER. The CDR3 protein is CASSHEDRYEQYF. The CDR3 coding sequence is TGCGCCAGCAGCCATGAGGACAGGTACGAGCAGTACTTC.

This clonotype was detected many times. The chain joins TRBV6-6 to TRBJ1-6, with unresolved D. Trimming cost V 5 bases and J 7 bases, with 9 bases left between them. CDR1 and CDR2 (germline): MNHNY, SVGAGI (reference sequence). The CDR3 consists of 13 residues. CDR3 DNA sequence: TGTGCCAGCAGTGGAAGGGTCAATTCACCCCTCCACTTT. Amino acids: CASSGRVNSPLHF.

Ten or more counts support this clonotype. The gene calls are TRBV7-2 and TRBJ2-1, with 13 bases matching TRBD2. Germline CDR1 reads SGHTA; CDR2 reads FQGNSA. The J segment lost 6 bases and the V segment lost 5 bases, leaving 4 bases of the junction unmatched. CDR3 size: 15 residues. CDR3: CASSPGLAGANEQFF. CDR3 coding DNA: TGTGCCAGCAGCCCCGGACTAGCGGGAGCCAATGAGCAGTTCTTC.

This clonotype was detected many times. This chain uses TRBV28 with TRBJ1-5; D unresolved. With 5 bases removed from V and 0 bases from J, the gap between germline ends came to 5 bases. From germline, CDR1 is MDHEN and CDR2 SYDVKM. This CDR3 is 13 amino acids long. CDR3 sequence: CASSPDSNQPQHF. CDR3 bases: TGTGCCAGCAGTCCAGATAGCAATCAGCCCCAGCATTTT.